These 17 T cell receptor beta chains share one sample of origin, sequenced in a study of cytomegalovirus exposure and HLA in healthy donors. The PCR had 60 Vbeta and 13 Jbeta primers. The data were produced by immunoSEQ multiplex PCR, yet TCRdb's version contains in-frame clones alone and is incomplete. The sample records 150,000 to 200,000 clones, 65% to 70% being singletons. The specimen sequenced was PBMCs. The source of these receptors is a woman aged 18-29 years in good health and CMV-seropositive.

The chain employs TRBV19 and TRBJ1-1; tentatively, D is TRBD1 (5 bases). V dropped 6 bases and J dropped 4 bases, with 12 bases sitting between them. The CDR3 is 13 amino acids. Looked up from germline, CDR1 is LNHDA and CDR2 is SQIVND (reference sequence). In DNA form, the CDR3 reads TGTGCCAGTAGCTCCGACAGACTCACTGAAGCTTTCTTT. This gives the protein CASSSDRLTEAFF.

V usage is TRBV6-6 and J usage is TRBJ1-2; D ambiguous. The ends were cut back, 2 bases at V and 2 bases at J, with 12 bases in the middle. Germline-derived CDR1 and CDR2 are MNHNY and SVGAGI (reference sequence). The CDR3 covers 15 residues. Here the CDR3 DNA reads TGTGCCAGCAGTTACCCCGCAACAGAAAACTATGGCTACACCTTC. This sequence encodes CASSYPATENYGYTF.

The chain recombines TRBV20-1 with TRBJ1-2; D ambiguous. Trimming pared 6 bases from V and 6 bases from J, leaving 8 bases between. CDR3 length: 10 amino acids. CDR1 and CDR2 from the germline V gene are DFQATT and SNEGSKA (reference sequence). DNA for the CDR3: TGCAGTGCCGTAACAAATGGCTACACCTTC. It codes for CSAVTNGYTF.

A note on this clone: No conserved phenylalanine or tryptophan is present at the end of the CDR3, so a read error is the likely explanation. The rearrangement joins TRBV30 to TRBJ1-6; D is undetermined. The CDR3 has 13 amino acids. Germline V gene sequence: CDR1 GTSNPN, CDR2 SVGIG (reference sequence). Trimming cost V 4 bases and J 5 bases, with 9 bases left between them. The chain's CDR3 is CAWNLDNNSPLHL. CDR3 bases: TGTGCCTGGAACTTAGATAATAATTCACCCCTCCACCTT.

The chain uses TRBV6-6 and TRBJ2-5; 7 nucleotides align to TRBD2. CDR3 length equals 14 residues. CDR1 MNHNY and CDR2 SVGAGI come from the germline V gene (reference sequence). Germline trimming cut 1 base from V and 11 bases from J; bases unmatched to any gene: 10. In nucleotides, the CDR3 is TGTGCCAGCAGTTACTGGGGGGGAGGTGGAGAGCAGTACTTC. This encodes CASSYWGGGGEQYF.

The CDR3 nucleotides read TGTGCCAGCAGTGGGGGACAGGCGAACACTGAAGCTTTCTTT. It yields the protein CASSGGQANTEAFF. The chain links TRBV6-1 to TRBJ1-1, with 8 bases aligning to TRBD1. The length of the CDR3 is 14 residues. CDR1 is MNHNS, CDR2 SASEGT, per germline. The junction had 2 bases not matched to a gene; V was cut back by 4 bases and J by 1 base.

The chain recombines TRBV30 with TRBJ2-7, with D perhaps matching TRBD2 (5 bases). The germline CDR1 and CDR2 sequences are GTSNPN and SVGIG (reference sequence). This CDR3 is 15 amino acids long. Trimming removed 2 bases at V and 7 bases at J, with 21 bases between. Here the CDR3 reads CAWSWTYKKSGEQYF. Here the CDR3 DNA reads TGTGCCTGGAGTTGGACTTATAAGAAGTCCGGGGAGCAGTACTTC.

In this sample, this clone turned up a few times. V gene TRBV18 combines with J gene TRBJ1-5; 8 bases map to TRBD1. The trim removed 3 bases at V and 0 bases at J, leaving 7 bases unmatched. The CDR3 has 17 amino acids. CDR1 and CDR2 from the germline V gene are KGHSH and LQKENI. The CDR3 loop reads CASSPRRDRNSNQPQHF. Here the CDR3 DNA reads TGTGCCAGCTCACCCAGGCGGGACAGGAATAGCAATCAGCCCCAGCATTTT. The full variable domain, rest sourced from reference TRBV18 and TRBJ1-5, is NAGVMQNPRHLVRRRGQEARLRCSPMKGHSHVYWYRQLPEEGLKFMVYLQKENIIDESGMPKERFSAEFPKEGPSILRIQQVVRGDSAAYFCASSPRRDRNSNQPQHFGDGTRLSIL.

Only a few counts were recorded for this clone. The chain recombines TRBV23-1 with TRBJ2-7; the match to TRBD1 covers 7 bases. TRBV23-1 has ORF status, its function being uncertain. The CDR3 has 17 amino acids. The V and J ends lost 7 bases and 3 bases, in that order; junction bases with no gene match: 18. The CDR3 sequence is CASTPSPGTAEVYEQYF. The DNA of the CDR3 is TGCGCCAGCACCCCTTCCCCGGGGACAGCCGAAGTCTACGAGCAGTACTTC.

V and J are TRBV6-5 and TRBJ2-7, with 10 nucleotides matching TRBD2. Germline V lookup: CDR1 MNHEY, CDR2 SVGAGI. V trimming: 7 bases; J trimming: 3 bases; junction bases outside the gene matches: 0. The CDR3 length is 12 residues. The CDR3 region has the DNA TGTGCCAGCACTAGCGGGAGCTACGAGCAGTACTTC. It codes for CASTSGSYEQYF.

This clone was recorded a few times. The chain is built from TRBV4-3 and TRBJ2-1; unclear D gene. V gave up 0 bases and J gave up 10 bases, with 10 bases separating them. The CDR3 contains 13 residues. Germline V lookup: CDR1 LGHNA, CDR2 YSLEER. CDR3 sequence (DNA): TGCGCCAGCAGCCAAGATGCGAGGTTCGAGCAGTTCTTC. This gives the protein CASSQDARFEQFF.

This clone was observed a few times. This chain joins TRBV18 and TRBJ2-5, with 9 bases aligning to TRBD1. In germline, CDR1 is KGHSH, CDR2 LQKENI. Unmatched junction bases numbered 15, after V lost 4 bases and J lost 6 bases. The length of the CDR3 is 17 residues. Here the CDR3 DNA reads TGTGCCAGCTCACAGGGCGTTCCGGGACAGGGTAGGAAGACCCAGTACTTC. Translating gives CASSQGVPGQGRKTQYF.

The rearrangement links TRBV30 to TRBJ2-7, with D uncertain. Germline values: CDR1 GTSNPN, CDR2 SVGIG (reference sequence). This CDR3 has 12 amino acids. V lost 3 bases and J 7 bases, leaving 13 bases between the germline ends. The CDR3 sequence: CAWRSDGPEQYF. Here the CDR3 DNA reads TGTGCCTGGAGGAGTGATGGGCCAGAGCAGTACTTC.

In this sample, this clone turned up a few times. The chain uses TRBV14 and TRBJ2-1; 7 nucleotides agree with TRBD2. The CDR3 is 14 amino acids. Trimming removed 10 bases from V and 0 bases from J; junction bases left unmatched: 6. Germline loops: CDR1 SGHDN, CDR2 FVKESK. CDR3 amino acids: CATRRTSSYNEQFF. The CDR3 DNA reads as TGTGCCACCCGACGGACTAGCTCCTACAATGAGCAGTTCTTC.

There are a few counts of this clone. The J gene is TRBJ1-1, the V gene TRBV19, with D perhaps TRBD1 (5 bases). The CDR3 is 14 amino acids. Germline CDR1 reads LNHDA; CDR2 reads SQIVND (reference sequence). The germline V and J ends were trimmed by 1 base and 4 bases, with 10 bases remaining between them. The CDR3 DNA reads TGTGCCAGTAGTATAGGCAGGGTTGCCACTGAAGCTTTCTTT. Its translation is CASSIGRVATEAFF.

CDR3 sequence reads: CASGAGTASYEQYF. The CDR3 coding sequence is TGTGCCAGCGGGGCCGGGACAGCCTCTTACGAGCAGTACTTC. The V and J genes are TRBV27 and TRBJ2-7; 7 bases are a match to TRBD1. V lost 8 bases, J lost 4 bases, and 11 bases stayed unmatched. Germline V gene sequence: CDR1 MNHEY, CDR2 SMNVEV (reference sequence). This CDR3 region has 14 residues.

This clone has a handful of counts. The CDR3 protein is CASSLQGQIEAFF. For the CDR3, the DNA is TGTGCCAGCAGCTTGCAGGGCCAAATTGAAGCTTTCTTT. This chain uses TRBV11-2 with TRBJ1-1; D might be TRBD1 (5 bases). Per germline, CDR1 SGHAT and CDR2 FQNNGV. The V and J ends lost 3 bases and 7 bases respectively, with 12 bases between them. The CDR3 is 13 residues long. Variable domain in full (rest from reference TRBV11-2 and TRBJ1-1): EAGVAQSPRYKIIEKRQSVAFWCNPISGHATLYWYQQILGQGPKLLIQFQNNGVVDDSQLPKDRFSAERLKGVDSTLKIQPAKLEDSAVYLCASSLQGQIEAFFGQGTRLTVV.